A selection of T cell receptor beta chains follows, all from one sample in a study of T cell responses to AZD1222 COVID-19 vaccine. TCRdb keeps only in-frame clones here, not all; method: immunoSEQ multiplex PCR. The table shows 250,000 to 300,000 clones, with 90% to 95% occurring only once. The sequencing used peripheral blood, collected 28 days after the second AZD1222 dose. All receptors derive from an adult who received the AZD1222 COVID-19 vaccine. Each CDR3 is given with its conserved first and last residue. Each record gives: CDR3 DNA, CDR3 protein, D gene, J gene, V gene, clone size. A D gene is named only where the DNA matches it firmly. The listing skips clone size in some rows; elsewhere it reads once, few, many or a size class.

TGTGCCAGCAGCCAGGTAAAGGTTAATTCACCCCTCCACTTT	CASSQVKVNSPLHF	NA	TRBJ1-6	TRBV3-1/TRBV3-2	NA
TGTGCCAGCAGTTTGCGGGAGGGCCGGAGTAAATACAATGAGCAGTTCTTC	CASSLREGRSKYNEQFF	TRBD2	TRBJ2-1	TRBV28	NA
TGTGCCAGCAGCTCCCCCCGTATAGCGAACTTCTACGAGCAGTACTTC	CASSSPRIANFYEQYF	NA	TRBJ2-7	TRBV11-2	NA
TGTGCCAGCAGACCTGTGGAGGGATATGGCTACACCTTC	CASRPVEGYGYTF	NA	TRBJ1-2	TRBV6-5	NA
TGTGCCAGCAGCCCTTGGGGGGGGCACGAGCAGTACTTC	CASSPWGGHEQYF	NA	TRBJ2-7	TRBV3-1/TRBV3-2	NA
TGTGCCAGCAGTCGTCTTGGGGAGGTGAACACTGAAGCTTTCTTT	CASSRLGEVNTEAFF	NA	TRBJ1-1	TRBV25-1	NA
TGTGCCACCAGTGACCCGGACAGGGGTGAGACTGAAGCTTTCTTT	CATSDPDRGETEAFF	TRBD1	TRBJ1-1	TRBV24-1	NA
TGTGCCAGCAATTCCAAGGGAACAATCTACGAGCAGTACTTC	CASNSKGTIYEQYF	NA	TRBJ2-7	TRBV3-1/TRBV3-2	NA
TGTGCCAGCGGGCCTCCGGGAGGGACCTACGAGCAGTACTTC	CASGPPGGTYEQYF	TRBD2	TRBJ2-7	TRBV6-6	NA
TGTGCCTGGAGTGTTCAAAGCAATCAGCCCCAGCATTTT	CAWSVQSNQPQHF	NA	TRBJ1-5	TRBV30	NA
TGCGCCAGCAGCTTGGGGCTGTTAGGGGCGGGAGGGAGCTCCTACGAGCAGTACTTC	CASSLGLLGAGGSSYEQYF	TRBD2	TRBJ2-7	TRBV5-1	NA
TGCGCCAGCAGTGTGGGATCATCGGGGGGTTCGAATTCACCCCTCCACTTT	CASSVGSSGGSNSPLHF	NA	TRBJ1-6	TRBV10-2	NA
TGCGCCAGCAGCTTCAGAGACATGAACACTGAAGCTTTCTTT	CASSFRDMNTEAFF	NA	TRBJ1-1	TRBV5-1	NA
TGTGCCAGCAGTGAAAGGTATAGGGCAGATGCTTTCTTT	CASSERYRADAFF	NA	TRBJ1-1	TRBV6-1	NA
TGTGCCAGCAGCCCCAGGGGTGACGAGCAGTACTTC	CASSPRGDEQYF	NA	TRBJ2-7	TRBV2	NA
TGCGCCAGCAGCAGACAGCAAGAGACCCAGTACTTC	CASSRQQETQYF	NA	TRBJ2-5	TRBV5-1	NA
TGTGCCAGCAGCACCTCAGGGGTTGAGCAGTACTTC	CASSTSGVEQYF	NA	TRBJ2-7	TRBV7-6	NA
TGTGCCAGCAGTTACGGGGCGGGTGAGCAGTTCTTC	CASSYGAGEQFF	NA	TRBJ2-1	TRBV6-5	once
TGTGCCTGGAGTGTCCCCGGGACAGGGGTTAACTATGGCTACACCTTC	CAWSVPGTGVNYGYTF	TRBD1	TRBJ1-2	TRBV30	NA
TGTGCCAGTAGTGGAACAGGGGGCGCGGAGACCCAGTACTTC	CASSGTGGAETQYF	TRBD1	TRBJ2-5	TRBV19	NA